The clone carrying this T cell receptor (beta chain) has a count of ten or more. Antigen unknown. This entry is derived from a study of neurological immune-mediated disorders. Via MiXCR, TCRdb re-called the 5' RACE reads, giving one row per CDR3 protein. The data hold tens of thousands of distinct CDR3 sequences, with roughly 3.7% observed a single time. Study-wide findings and caveats: Expanded clones shared no CDR3 amino acid sequences across subjects, suggesting private repertoires in all groups. The highest TCR clonal expansion occurred in HTLV-1-associated myelopathy; multiple sclerosis fell below healthy controls.

This TCR was recovered from a woman between 40 and 50 years old in good health. Sequenced input: CD4+ T cells from blood.

Written as DNA, the CDR3 is TGCGCCAGCAGCCAAGTGGGGGGCACCAGCTCCTACGAGCAGTACTTC. Translating it yields CASSQVGGTSSYEQYF. This sequence joins TRBV4-1 and TRBJ2-7; D may be TRBD1 or TRBD2 (6 bases each). CDR1 MGHRA and CDR2 YSYEKL come from the germline V gene. V lost 1 base, J lost 0 bases, and 13 bases lay in between. The CDR3 covers 16 residues.